These 3 T cell receptor beta chains came from one sample sequenced in a study of spatial heterogeneity in lung cancer. Time point reported: sample taken at primary tumor resection. The input material, whole RNA from tumor, nontumor lung or frozen PBMC, was sequenced unsorted. TCRdb passed the 5' RACE reads through MiXCR, listing each CDR3 protein once. The data show more than 6,500 distinct CDR3 sequences, with 3.5% to 5% seen just once and 20% to 25% held by the top ten. The sequencing here drew on normal lung tissue next to the tumor, taken at surgery. These TCRs come from a female donor with early-stage non-small cell lung cancer.

Many counts were recorded for this clonotype. This beta chain came through as a stray read in a library set up for alpha chains, and its size says little. The V and J genes are TRBV20-1 and TRBJ2-5; the match to TRBD1 covers 8 bases. V lost 3 bases and J lost 5; bases outside the gene matches: 8. This CDR3 spans 14 amino acids. The germline gives CDR1 DFQATT, CDR2 SNEGSKA (reference sequence). The CDR3 nucleotides are TGCAGTGCTAGCCGGACAGGGACGACGGAGACCCAGTACTTC. Protein: CSASRTGTTETQYF.

By sample fraction, this clonotype is medium-sized. Since it is a stray read in a library aimed at alpha chains, this beta chain has a size that is not meaningful. The chain employs TRBV11-2 and TRBJ2-1; no clear D. Germline CDR1 reads SGHAT; CDR2 reads FQNNGV. The V and J ends lost 3 bases and 4 bases respectively, with 19 bases between them. The CDR3 contains 17 residues. The CDR3 here is CASSFPSLRLGYNEQFF. The CDR3 DNA reads as TGTGCCAGCAGCTTCCCATCTTTAAGGTTGGGTTACAATGAGCAGTTCTTC.

This clonotype occurred many times. Being off target in a library aimed at alpha chains, this beta chain has a size of little meaning. The chain couples TRBV20-1 to TRBJ1-6; 7 bases agree with TRBD1. The CDR3 consists of 14 residues. In germline, CDR1 is DFQATT, CDR2 SNEGSKA (reference sequence). V dropped 6 bases and J dropped 12; count of bases not matched to a gene: 14. The CDR3, as DNA: TGCAGTGCCGCGGGCGGGACAGACACATTACCCCTCCACTTT. This sequence encodes CSAAGGTDTLPLHF.